The 17 T cell receptor beta chains presented below share a single source sample, sequenced in a study of blood T cell repertoires in COVID-19. Assay used: immunoSEQ multiplex PCR; TCRdb lists only in-frame clones, some missing. This table has 200,000 to 250,000 clones, roughly four fifths appearing once. The sample consisted of peripheral blood. The receptors here all came from a woman in her thirties or forties with acute or convalescent COVID-19.

The chain is built from TRBV4-2 and TRBJ2-3; 13 bases match TRBD2. CDR1 LGHNA and CDR2 YNFKEQ come from the germline V gene. Trimming cost V 6 bases and J 1 base; bases outside gene matches: 10. CDR3 size: 18 residues. The CDR3 bases are TGTGCCAGCAGTCCAACTAGCGGGGGGGATACGCGCACAGATACGCAGTATTTT. Residues: CASSPTSGGDTRTDTQYF.

This chain links TRBV9 with TRBJ1-2; 7 bases match TRBD1. Germline V gene data show CDR1 as SGDLS and CDR2 as YYNGEE. Trimming at V came to 2 bases and at J to 5 bases, leaving 3 bases not matched to a gene. The CDR3 loop spans 13 amino acids. In DNA form, the CDR3 reads TGTGCCAGCAGCGTTGACAGGGCTTATGGCTACACCTTC. Its protein is CASSVDRAYGYTF.

This clone has just one count. The J gene is TRBJ1-5, the V gene TRBV2; D is undetermined. The germline gives CDR1 SNHLY, CDR2 FYNNEI. The CDR3 runs to 15 residues. Trimming took off 4 bases at V and 0 bases at J, with 10 bases between the two ends. CDR3 sequence reads: CASSAQRNSNQPQHF. CDR3 nucleotides: TGTGCCAGCAGTGCCCAGAGGAATAGCAATCAGCCCCAGCATTTT. Looking up the rest from reference TRBV2 and TRBJ1-5 gives the full variable domain: EPEVTQTPSHQVTQMGQEVILRCVPISNHLYFYWYRQILGQKVEFLVSFYNNEISEKSEIFDDQFSVERPDGSNFTLKIRSTKLEDSAMYFCASSAQRNSNQPQHFGDGTRLSIL.

This clone was seen repeatedly, ten times or more. Other DNA sequences from this sample encode an identical CDR3 as well. The CDR3 coding sequence is TGTGCCAGCAGCTTACTCACAGATACGCAGTATTTT. Its protein is CASSLLTDTQYF. The chain uses TRBV7-2 and TRBJ2-3, with D hard to call. This CDR3 is 12 amino acids long. Deletions cut 2 bases from V and 2 bases from J, with 2 bases between. The V gene's germline CDR1 is SGHTA and CDR2 FQGNSA.

The rearrangement joins TRBV3-1 (or the pseudogene TRBV3-2) to TRBJ1-2; a weak D match, TRBD1 (6 bases). Germline CDR1 and CDR2: LGHDT and YNNKEL (reference sequence). This CDR3 contains 15 residues. V dropped 1 base and J dropped 5 bases, with 14 bases sitting between them. The CDR3 is CASSQADRITYGYTF. As DNA, the CDR3 is TGTGCCAGCAGCCAAGCCGACAGGATCACATATGGCTACACCTTC.

This clone appeared a few times. This chain joins TRBV6-4 and TRBJ1-1; the D gene is possibly TRBD1 (5 bases). The CDR3 contains 18 residues. Per the germline V gene, CDR1 is MRHNA and CDR2 is SNTAGT. The DNA of the CDR3 is TGTCATCGTGGGGGGTTACATTATGCAACACTCCGGGGGACTGAAGCTTTCTTT. The encoded protein is CHRGGLHYATLRGTEAFF.

V is TRBV11-2 and J is TRBJ2-3, with 7 bases aligning to TRBD2. The CDR3 totals 16 residues. Per the germline V gene, CDR1 is SGHAT and CDR2 is FQNNGV. V shed 1 base, J shed 5 bases, and the junction held 9 bases outside the gene matches. The chain's CDR3 is CASSLARTSLGDTQYF. Written as DNA, the CDR3 is TGTGCCAGCAGCTTAGCGCGGACTAGTTTGGGAGATACGCAGTATTTT.

The J gene is TRBJ2-1, the V gene TRBV9; 14 bases line up with TRBD2. CDR3 length: 17 amino acids. Germline lookup yields CDR1 SGDLS and CDR2 YYNGEE. Losses at the gene ends were 4 bases for V and 5 bases for J; bases not matched to a gene: 8. The DNA of the CDR3 is TGTGCCAGCAGCTCGGGACTAGCGGGGGTGCAAAACAATGAGCAGTTCTTC. Its translation: CASSSGLAGVQNNEQFF.

This clone has more than one count but fewer than ten. The J gene is TRBJ1-1, the V gene TRBV5-1, with a tentative D call TRBD1 (6 bases). This CDR3 comprises 18 residues. CDR1 is SGHRS, CDR2 YFSETQ, per germline. Trimming cost V 1 base and J 0 bases, with 19 bases left between them. The CDR3 bases are TGCGCCAGCAGCTTGACCGGACAGACGACAAACCTGAACACTGAAGCTTTCTTT. Translating gives CASSLTGQTTNLNTEAFF. The complete variable domain, with remaining parts taken from reference TRBV5-1 and TRBJ1-1, reads KAGVTQTPRYLIKTRGQQVTLSCSPISGHRSVSWYQQTPGQGLQFLFEYFSETQRNKGNFPGRFSGRQFSNSRSEMNVSTLELGDSALYLCASSLTGQTTNLNTEAFFGQGTRLTVV.

The genes are TRBV7-9 and TRBJ1-2; D may be TRBD1 (6 bases). V was clipped by 1 base and J by 2 bases, with 11 bases between them. Germline CDR1 reads SEHNR; CDR2 reads FQNEAQ (reference sequence). CDR3 length equals 15 residues. CDR3 sequence (DNA): TGTGCCAGCAGCTTAGAACAGGGTCGGAACTATGGCTACACCTTC. Amino acid sequence: CASSLEQGRNYGYTF.

The rearrangement links TRBV2 to TRBJ1-4; D remains ambiguous. The germline V gene has CDR1 SNHLY and CDR2 FYNNEI. V was trimmed by 2 bases and J by 6 bases, leaving 13 bases between them. This CDR3 region has 15 residues. As DNA, the CDR3 is TGTGCCAGCAGTGAATTTCGGCGGTCTTATGAAAAACTGTTTTTT. It yields the protein CASSEFRRSYEKLFF.

This clone has ten or more counts. The chain couples TRBV27 to TRBJ1-2; D is unresolved. This CDR3 region has 14 residues. V lost 6 bases and J lost 4, with 15 bases in between. Germline CDR1 and CDR2: MNHEY and SMNVEV (reference sequence). The chain's CDR3 is CASSFSVGPYGYTF. In DNA form, the CDR3 reads TGTGCCAGCAGCTTCTCAGTGGGCCCCTATGGCTACACCTTC.

The chain uses TRBV15 and TRBJ1-2, with 7 bases that match TRBD1. V lost 5 bases and J lost 5; bases outside the gene matches: 14. CDR3 length: 16 amino acids. The germline V gene has CDR1 LNHNV and CDR2 YYDKDF (reference sequence). CDR3 bases: TGTGCCACCAGCGCGGATAGAATGACAGGGATATATGGCTACACCTTC. This gives the protein CATSADRMTGIYGYTF.

The sample holds a few counts of this clone. V is TRBV3-1 (or the pseudogene TRBV3-2) and J is TRBJ1-2; TRBD1 matches at 8 bases. Trimming took 3 bases from V and 4 from J; bases not matched to a gene: 1. The germline CDR1 and CDR2 sequences are LGHDT and YNNKEL (reference sequence). CDR3 length: 13 amino acids. The CDR3 DNA sequence: TGTGCCAGCAGCCACGACAGGGGCTATGGCTACACCTTC. It specifies CASSHDRGYGYTF.

The gene calls are TRBV19 and TRBJ2-7; the D gene is possibly TRBD1 (5 bases). CDR3 size: 13 residues. V lost 4 bases, J lost 5 bases, and 12 bases lay in between. In germline, CDR1 is LNHDA, CDR2 SQIVND (reference sequence). The chain's CDR3 is CASSKRGVDEQYF. CDR3 nucleotide sequence: TGTGCCAGTAGTAAAAGGGGCGTCGACGAGCAGTACTTC.

The gene calls are TRBV24-1 and TRBJ2-3; 8 bases map to TRBD1. Germline V gene lookup returns CDR1 KGHDR and CDR2 SFDVKD. With 7 bases clipped from V and 4 bases from J, the junction kept 12 bases outside the gene matches. This CDR3 is built from 16 residues. The CDR3 sequence: CATSPRADRGSDTQYF. The CDR3 nucleotides are TGTGCCACCAGCCCCCGGGCCGACAGGGGCTCAGATACGCAGTATTTT.

V gene TRBV5-4 combines with J gene TRBJ1-2, with 7 bases lining up with TRBD1. The trim removed 3 bases at V and 4 bases at J, leaving 3 bases unmatched. The CDR3 has 13 amino acids. The germline V gene encodes CDR1 SGHNT and CDR2 YYREEE (reference sequence). CDR3 DNA sequence: TGTGCCAGCAGCTGGGACAGCCTCTATGGCTACACCTTC. It codes for CASSWDSLYGYTF. Full variable domain (rest looked up from reference TRBV5-4 and TRBJ1-2): ETGVTQSPTHLIKTRGQQVTLRCSSQSGHNTVSWYQQALGQGPQFIFQYYREEENGRGNFPPRFSGLQFPNYSSELNVNALELDDSALYLCASSWDSLYGYTFGSGTRLTVV.